This record covers a single TCR beta chain. This sample is drawn from a study of blood T cell repertoires in COVID-19. For the study at large: Acute and convalescent COVID-19 specimens originated in the United States, Italy and Spain. PBMCs, B-cell-depleted T cells, or T cells were the source of the cDNA or gDNA that made up the material.

Original methodology: Amplifying reference gene primers gave estimates of nucleated cell counts. The assay was immunoSEQ multiplex PCR, and TCRdb's table has in-frame clones only and misses some. V and J calls and clone size come straight from that table; D and trimming were deduced from the DNA. Of some 250,000 clones listed, around 86% are singletons. Germline loops: CDR1 SGHRS, CDR2 YFSETQ. Deletions cut 4 bases from V and 0 bases from J, with 13 bases between. This CDR3 is 15 amino acids long. The material sequenced was peripheral blood. This receptor was taken from a man at least 80 years old with acute or convalescent COVID-19. The chain combines TRBV5-1 with TRBJ1-1; D unclear. The CDR3 is CASSVRGYMNTEAFF. The CDR3 coding sequence is TGCGCCAGCAGCGTCCGAGGGTACATGAACACTGAAGCTTTCTTT.